This section outlines one TCR beta chain sequence together with its context. Trimming removed 3 bases from V and 3 bases from J; junction bases left unmatched: 6. The CDR3 is 15 residues long. CDR1 and CDR2 (germline): SGHRS, YFSETQ. This sample was included in a study of blood T cell repertoires in COVID-19. Some clones are missing from TCRdb's copy, which holds only in-frame ones; the method was immunoSEQ multiplex PCR. The sample holds 270,000 or so clones, 88% seen once. The TCR originated in a woman aged 40 to 50 with acute COVID-19. Sequenced input: PBMCs or T cells enriched from blood (not recorded which). The rearrangement joins TRBV5-1 to TRBJ2-3; 8 bases are shared with TRBD1. As DNA, the CDR3 is TGCGCCAGCAGCTCACAGGGGGTTCTAACAGATACGCAGTATTTT. Translated: CASSSQGVLTDTQYF.